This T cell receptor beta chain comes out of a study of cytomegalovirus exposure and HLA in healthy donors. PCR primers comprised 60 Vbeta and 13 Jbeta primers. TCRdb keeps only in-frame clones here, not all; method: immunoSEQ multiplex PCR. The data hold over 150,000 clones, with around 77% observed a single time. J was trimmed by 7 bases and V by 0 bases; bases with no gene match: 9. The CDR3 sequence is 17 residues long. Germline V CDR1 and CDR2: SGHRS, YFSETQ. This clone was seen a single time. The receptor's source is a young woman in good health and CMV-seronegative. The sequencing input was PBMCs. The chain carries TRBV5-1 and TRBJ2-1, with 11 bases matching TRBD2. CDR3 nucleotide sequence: TGCGCCAGCAGCTTGGAATTCTTTAGCGGGGGGGCGAATGAGCAGTTCTTC. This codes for CASSLEFFSGGANEQFF.